This is a list of T cell receptor beta chains from one sample in a study of T cell responses to AZD1222 COVID-19 vaccine. Data came from immunoSEQ multiplex PCR; TCRdb stores just in-frame clones and leaves some out. The sample carries roughly 250,000 clones, over 90% recorded once. The sequencing used peripheral blood, collected on day 0 of AZD1222 vaccination. These receptors all stem from an adult in good health. CDR3s include the opening cysteine and the closing phenylalanine or tryptophan. D genes are given only for firm matches.

D gene: .; J gene: TRBJ1-2; V gene: TRBV2; CDR3 protein: CASNFQQGANYGYTF; CDR3 DNA: TGTGCCAGCAATTTTCAACAGGGAGCTAACTATGGCTACACCTTC
D gene: .; J gene: TRBJ1-4; V gene: TRBV18; CDR3 protein: CASSPPGGVGQLFF; CDR3 DNA: TGTGCCAGCTCACCACCTGGAGGGGTCGGTCAACTGTTTTTT
D gene: TRBD1; J gene: TRBJ1-2; V gene: TRBV6-5; CDR3 protein: CASKGGLRSYGYTF; CDR3 DNA: TGTGCCAGCAAAGGGGGCCTAAGGAGCTATGGCTACACCTTC
D gene: .; J gene: TRBJ1-5; V gene: TRBV5-1; CDR3 protein: CASSFEGQPQHF; CDR3 DNA: TGCGCCAGCAGCTTCGAGGGTCAGCCCCAGCATTTT
D gene: TRBD2; J gene: TRBJ2-3; V gene: TRBV7-9; CDR3 protein: CASSAPGGGTSTDTQYF; CDR3 DNA: TGTGCCAGCAGCGCCCCCGGGGGGGGTACTAGCACAGATACGCAGTATTTT
D gene: .; J gene: TRBJ1-1; V gene: TRBV7-2; CDR3 protein: CASRTLGTEAFF; CDR3 DNA: TGTGCCAGCAGAACACTGGGGACTGAAGCTTTCTTT
D gene: TRBD1; J gene: TRBJ2-5; V gene: TRBV20-1; CDR3 protein: CSAPGGGKYF; CDR3 DNA: TGCAGTGCTCCAGGGGGCGGAAAGTACTTC
D gene: TRBD1; J gene: TRBJ1-2; V gene: TRBV2; CDR3 protein: CASSPIGQGGGGYTF; CDR3 DNA: TGTGCCAGCAGTCCCATAGGACAGGGCGGGGGTGGCTACACCTTC
D gene: .; J gene: TRBJ2-1; V gene: TRBV4-1; CDR3 protein: CASSQGLGNEQFF; CDR3 DNA: TGCGCCAGCAGCCAAGGACTAGGCAATGAGCAGTTCTTC
D gene: .; J gene: TRBJ2-5; V gene: TRBV19; CDR3 protein: CASSYGMGRKETQYF; CDR3 DNA: TGTGCCAGTAGTTACGGAATGGGGAGAAAAGAGACCCAGTACTTC
D gene: .; J gene: TRBJ1-4; V gene: TRBV7-2; CDR3 protein: CASSFLQGGKLFF; CDR3 DNA: TGTGCCAGCAGCTTTTTGCAGGGAGGAAAACTGTTTTTT
D gene: TRBD1; J gene: TRBJ2-1; V gene: TRBV5-1; CDR3 protein: CASVRQGEQFF; CDR3 DNA: TGCGCCAGCGTCCGACAGGGTGAGCAGTTCTTC
D gene: .; J gene: TRBJ1-3; V gene: TRBV4-1; CDR3 protein: CASSQGPGLSGNTIYF; CDR3 DNA: TGCGCCAGCAGCCAAGGACCGGGACTCTCTGGAAACACCATATATTTT
D gene: .; J gene: TRBJ2-1; V gene: TRBV28; CDR3 protein: CASSPRGRRNEQFF; CDR3 DNA: TGTGCCAGCAGCCCCCGGGGTCGGAGAAATGAGCAGTTCTTC
D gene: .; J gene: TRBJ1-5; V gene: TRBV7-2; CDR3 protein: CASSRTAYNQPQHF; CDR3 DNA: TGTGCCAGCAGCCGGACAGCCTACAATCAGCCCCAGCATTTT
D gene: TRBD1; J gene: TRBJ1-1; V gene: TRBV2; CDR3 protein: CASSTRSGQGSFF; CDR3 DNA: TGTGCCAGCAGTACCCGGTCGGGACAGGGATCTTTCTTT
D gene: .; J gene: TRBJ2-7; V gene: TRBV20-1; CDR3 protein: CSARYLKEQYF; CDR3 DNA: TGCAGTGCCCGCTACCTCAAGGAGCAGTACTTC
D gene: .; J gene: TRBJ2-1; V gene: TRBV12-3/TRBV12-4; CDR3 protein: CASSLGTINEQFF; CDR3 DNA: TGTGCCAGCAGTTTAGGGACTATCAATGAGCAGTTCTTC
D gene: TRBD2; J gene: TRBJ2-3; V gene: TRBV9; CDR3 protein: CASSVSGRAFTDTQYF; CDR3 DNA: TGTGCCAGCAGCGTGAGCGGGAGGGCCTTTACAGATACGCAGTATTTT
D gene: TRBD1; J gene: TRBJ1-1; V gene: TRBV5-5; CDR3 protein: CASSLTGGWSEAFF; CDR3 DNA: TGTGCCAGCAGCTTGACAGGGGGCTGGTCTGAAGCTTTCTTT
D gene: TRBD1; J gene: TRBJ1-5; V gene: TRBV6-5; CDR3 protein: CASSYQGGDQPQHF; CDR3 DNA: TGTGCCAGCAGTTACCAGGGGGGAGATCAGCCCCAGCATTTT
D gene: .; J gene: TRBJ2-7; V gene: TRBV3-1/TRBV3-2; CDR3 protein: CASSQGQAHSYEQYF; CDR3 DNA: TGTGCCAGCAGCCAAGGACAGGCCCACTCCTACGAGCAGTACTTC
D gene: .; J gene: TRBJ1-5; V gene: TRBV4-2; CDR3 protein: CASSQDAGSNQPQHF; CDR3 DNA: TGTGCCAGCAGCCAAGATGCAGGGTCAAATCAGCCCCAGCATTTT
D gene: .; J gene: TRBJ2-1; V gene: TRBV6-2/TRBV6-3; CDR3 protein: CASSYSRGSSYNEQFF; CDR3 DNA: TGTGCCAGCAGTTACTCGCGAGGGAGCTCCTACAATGAGCAGTTCTTC
D gene: .; J gene: TRBJ2-4; V gene: TRBV20-1; CDR3 protein: CSASILAKNIQYF; CDR3 DNA: TGCAGTGCTAGTATCTTAGCCAAAAACATTCAGTACTTC
D gene: .; J gene: TRBJ2-3; V gene: TRBV28; CDR3 protein: CASSWRVGEDTQYF; CDR3 DNA: TGTGCCAGCAGTTGGCGGGTTGGGGAAGATACGCAGTATTTT
D gene: .; J gene: TRBJ1-2; V gene: TRBV18; CDR3 protein: CASSASDPVYGYTF; CDR3 DNA: TGTGCCAGCTCAGCCTCCGACCCCGTCTATGGCTACACCTTC